Listed here are 28 T cell receptor beta chains from one sample, sequenced in a study of a mutant IDH1 vaccine in newly diagnosed glioma. Their recognized antigens are unknown. The time point: week 47, end of study. With topical imiquimod, each dose of the vaccine consisted of 300 ug of mutant IDH1 20-mer peptide. This table comes from immunoSEQ multiplex PCR, and its TCRdb copy is limited to in-frame clones, with some not included. This table has 45,000 to 65,000 clones, 65% appearing once. The input for sequencing was peripheral blood mononuclear cells (PBMCs), taken from a glioma patient whose treatment included an IDH1 peptide vaccine. These receptors all stem from a man aged 35 to 55 with glioma. Some clones in this sample may be carry-over from other donors' samples.

This clone was picked up a small number of times. This rearrangement joins TRBV27 to TRBJ1-4; possible D gene TRBD1, 5 bases. Germline V gene data show CDR1 as MNHEY and CDR2 as SMNVEV (reference sequence). The CDR3 spans 16 residues. V was clipped by 2 bases and J by 6 bases, with 16 bases between them. CDR3: CASSLHPQASYEKLFF. The DNA for the CDR3 is TGTGCCAGCAGTTTACACCCACAGGCGTCCTATGAAAAACTGTTTTTT.

This clone was picked up a small number of times. The rearrangement links TRBV7-6 to TRBJ2-7, with 7 bases that match TRBD2. Germline V gives CDR1 SGHVS, CDR2 FNYEAQ. V lost 1 base, J lost 3 bases, and 6 bases stayed unmatched. This CDR3 is 15 amino acids long. DNA of the CDR3: TGTGCCAGCAGCTTAGAGGGTTCGGGGGGCTACGAGCAGTACTTC. This sequence encodes CASSLEGSGGYEQYF.

The chain uses TRBV2 and TRBJ1-5; perhaps TRBD1 as D (6 bases). Germline CDR1 reads SNHLY; CDR2 reads FYNNEI. There are 18 residues in the CDR3. Trimming shortened V by 2 bases and J by 2 bases, and 19 bases separated the two germline ends. For the CDR3, the DNA is TGTGCCAGCAGTGAAAGAGGACGGGGGGGCGTAGGCAATCAGCCCCAGCATTTT. It is translated as CASSERGRGGVGNQPQHF.

The chain is built from TRBV5-1 and TRBJ2-7; 7 nucleotides agree with TRBD2. CDR3 size: 15 residues. The germline CDR1 and CDR2 sequences are SGHRS and YFSETQ. V shed 0 bases and J 0 bases; nucleotides not matched to a gene: 3. The CDR3 DNA follows: TGCGCCAGCAGCTTGGGGGGACTAAGCTCCTACGAGCAGTACTTC. Its protein is CASSLGGLSSYEQYF.

As DNA, the CDR3 is TGTGCCAGCAGCTTGGGAGGGCTTCGGTCCTATAATTCACCCCTCCACTTT. Protein sequence: CASSLGGLRSYNSPLHF. The rearrangement joins TRBV7-6 to TRBJ1-6; D unresolved. The CDR3 is 17 amino acids. Germline CDR1 and CDR2: SGHVS and FNYEAQ. V lost 3 bases, J lost 1 base, and 13 bases lay in between.

This chain uses TRBV5-1 with TRBJ1-3; no clear D gene. The V end lost 4 bases, the J end lost 5 bases, and 16 bases lay between the germline ends. The CDR3 is made up of 15 amino acids. From germline, CDR1 is SGHRS and CDR2 YFSETQ. CDR3 sequence reads: CASSPLTANRNTIYF. In DNA, the CDR3 is TGCGCCAGCAGCCCACTCACAGCCAACCGAAACACCATATATTTT.

By share, this clone counts as medium-sized. This chain joins TRBV2 and TRBJ2-7; 8 bases align to TRBD1. The germline CDR1 and CDR2 sequences are SNHLY and FYNNEI. The CDR3 runs 16 residues. V dropped 4 bases and J dropped 4; count of bases not matched to a gene: 12. CDR3 nucleotides: TGTGCCAGCAGTGGGGACAGGAAAAAAGGGGTTTACGAGCAGTACTTC. Residues: CASSGDRKKGVYEQYF.

The chain couples TRBV2 to TRBJ1-2; possibly TRBD1 for D (6 bases). The CDR3 sequence is 12 residues long. Germline V gene sequence: CDR1 SNHLY, CDR2 FYNNEI. The V gene lost 8 bases and the J gene lost 4 bases, with 11 bases spanning the gap. Written as DNA, the CDR3 is TGTGCCAGCGGGGGGGCGGTCTATGGCTACACCTTC. Its protein product is CASGGAVYGYTF.

The chain couples TRBV7-9 to TRBJ2-7, with TRBD1 matching 9 bases. Germline CDR1 reads SEHNR; CDR2 reads FQNEAQ (reference sequence). There are 15 residues in the CDR3. Unmatched junction bases numbered 7, after V lost 5 bases and J lost 2 bases. The DNA for the CDR3 is TGTGCCAGCAGCCTTACGGGACAGGGCACCTACGAGCAGTACTTC. It translates to CASSLTGQGTYEQYF.

The genes are TRBV4-2 and TRBJ2-7; 11 bases fit TRBD2. The J segment lost 6 bases and the V segment lost 3 bases, leaving 10 bases of the junction unmatched. The CDR3 covers 16 residues. Germline CDR1 and CDR2: LGHNA and YNFKEQ. The DNA of the CDR3 is TGTGCCAGCAGCCATCAACCGACTAGCGGGGATACCGAGCAGTACTTC. This encodes CASSHQPTSGDTEQYF.

J is TRBJ1-1 and V is TRBV11-2; tentatively, D is TRBD1 (6 bases). CDR1 is SGHAT and CDR2 is FQNNGV in the germline V gene. The CDR3 runs to 15 residues. The V gene lost 1 base and the J gene lost 1 base, with 10 bases spanning the gap. The CDR3 nucleotides are TGTGCCAGCAGCTTAGGACAGGAACCGAACACTGAAGCTTTCTTT. This gives the protein CASSLGQEPNTEAFF.

The chain links TRBV5-1 to TRBJ2-1; 10 bases fit TRBD1. The CDR3 runs to 16 residues. Per the germline V gene, CDR1 is SGHRS and CDR2 is YFSETQ. V lost 4 bases, J lost 2 bases, and 6 bases stayed unmatched. As DNA, the CDR3 is TGCGCCAGCAGCAGGACGACAGGGGGCGCCTACAATGAGCAGTTCTTC. This translates into CASSRTTGGAYNEQFF. The variable domain in full, completed from reference TRBV5-1 and TRBJ2-1, reads KAGVTQTPRYLIKTRGQQVTLSCSPISGHRSVSWYQQTPGQGLQFLFEYFSETQRNKGNFPGRFSGRQFSNSRSEMNVSTLELGDSALYLCASSRTTGGAYNEQFFGPGTRLTVL.

This clone was counted a few times. This chain connects TRBV2 to TRBJ1-3; D perhaps matches TRBD1 (6 bases). From germline, CDR1 is SNHLY and CDR2 FYNNEI. V dropped 7 bases and J dropped 3 bases, with 10 bases sitting between them. CDR3 length: 13 amino acids. The CDR3 DNA is TGTGCCAGCACCACAGGGTATGGAAACACCATATATTTT. It yields the protein CASTTGYGNTIYF.

The V gene is TRBV5-1, the J gene TRBJ2-6; D possibly corresponds to TRBD1 (6 bases). Trimming took off 4 bases at V and 2 bases at J, with 10 bases between the two ends. This CDR3 comprises 15 residues. Germline V gene lookup returns CDR1 SGHRS and CDR2 YFSETQ. In DNA, the CDR3 is TGCGCCAGCAGCCCCGACAGGCCTGGGGCCAACGTCCTGACTTTC. Translated: CASSPDRPGANVLTF.

In its sample, this clone was seen a few times. J is TRBJ2-6 and V is TRBV7-2; D gene ambiguous. Trimming pared 3 bases from V and 3 bases from J, leaving 3 bases between. The CDR3 length is 13 residues. Germline assignment: CDR1 SGHTA and CDR2 FQGNSA. The CDR3 DNA reads TGTGCCAGCAGCTTCTTTGGGGCCAACGTCCTGACTTTC. Its translation: CASSFFGANVLTF.

The chain recombines TRBV9 with TRBJ2-3; 8 nucleotides match TRBD2. Looked up from germline, CDR1 is SGDLS and CDR2 is YYNGEE. Losses at the gene ends were 0 bases for V and 3 bases for J; bases not matched to a gene: 3. The CDR3 loop spans 15 amino acids. CDR3 in amino acids: CASSVAGLGTDTQYF. As DNA, the CDR3 is TGTGCCAGCAGCGTAGCGGGACTAGGTACAGATACGCAGTATTTT. Full variable domain (rest looked up from reference TRBV9 and TRBJ2-3): DSGVTQTPKHLITATGQRVTLRCSPRSGDLSVYWYQQSLDQGLQFLIQYYNGEERAKGNILERFSAQQFPDLHSELNLSSLELGDSALYFCASSVAGLGTDTQYFGPGTRLTVL.

The chain links TRBV10-3 to TRBJ1-4; tentatively, D is TRBD1 (6 bases). CDR1 is ENHRY and CDR2 is SYGVKD in the germline V gene. The CDR3 length is 15 residues. V lost 3 bases and J lost 5, with 13 bases in between. This chain's CDR3 is CAISDYGGQNEKLFF. CDR3 in DNA: TGTGCCATCAGTGATTACGGGGGGCAAAATGAAAAACTGTTTTTT.

This chain connects TRBV30 to TRBJ1-4; 7 bases match TRBD1. Germline V CDR1 and CDR2: GTSNPN, SVGIG (reference sequence). Trimming took 4 bases from V and 11 from J; bases not matched to a gene: 10. CDR3 size: 13 residues. CDR3: CAWTRDSPSKLFF. CDR3 DNA: TGTGCCTGGACTAGGGACAGTCCCTCTAAACTGTTTTTT.

This clone was detected a few times. V and J are TRBV23-1 and TRBJ1-6, with a possible D match to TRBD1 (5 bases). TRBV23-1 is filed as an ORF, its function uncertain. The V end lost 4 bases, the J end lost 0 bases, and 13 bases lay between the germline ends. This CDR3 has 17 amino acids. The CDR3 DNA reads TGCGCCAGCAGTCGAGCGGGGGGTTGCTCCTATAATTCACCCCTCCACTTT. It is translated as CASSRAGGCSYNSPLHF.

This clone was counted a few times. The genes are TRBV7-6 and TRBJ2-3; 11 bases are shared with TRBD2. Germline CDR1 SGHVS, CDR2 FNYEAQ. Trimming cost V 7 bases and J 1 base; bases outside gene matches: 4. The CDR3 runs to 15 residues. DNA of the CDR3: TGTGCCAGCAACCTAGCGGGAGGACGCACAGATACGCAGTATTTT. This translates into CASNLAGGRTDTQYF.

The V gene is TRBV29-1, the J gene TRBJ2-7; D ambiguous. Trimming pared 6 bases from V and 0 bases from J, leaving 9 bases between. CDR3 size: 12 residues. Germline V gene lookup returns CDR1 SQVTM and CDR2 ANQGSEA. The DNA for the CDR3 is TGCAGCGTCGCGGTTAGCTCCTACGAGCAGTACTTC. Translated: CSVAVSSYEQYF.

The rearrangement joins TRBV4-1 to TRBJ2-7; TRBD2 matches at 9 bases. The CDR3 extends over 16 amino acids. The trim removed 0 bases at V and 5 bases at J, leaving 8 bases unmatched. The germline V gene encodes CDR1 MGHRA and CDR2 YSYEKL. CDR3 bases: TGCGCCAGCAGCCAAGACCCGGGACTAGCCCTAGACGAGCAGTACTTC. Translating it yields CASSQDPGLALDEQYF.

This clone came up a few times. The chain has TRBV7-2 and TRBJ1-6; the D gene is possibly TRBD1 (5 bases). This CDR3 is built from 15 residues. Looked up from germline, CDR1 is SGHTA and CDR2 is FQGNSA. V was cut by 5 bases and J by 6 bases, with 14 bases left in between. This CDR3 reads CASSPQGALNSPLHF. The CDR3 coding sequence is TGTGCCAGCAGCCCGCAGGGAGCCCTTAATTCACCCCTCCACTTT.

The DNA for the CDR3 is TGTGCCAGCAGCCTCGGAGATACGCAGTATTTT. It is translated as CASSLGDTQYF. The chain couples TRBV9 to TRBJ2-3; D remains unclear. This CDR3 spans 11 amino acids. V lost 4 bases and J 5 bases, leaving 5 bases between the germline ends. The V gene's germline CDR1 is SGDLS and CDR2 YYNGEE.

V is TRBV5-1 and J is TRBJ2-6; TRBD1 is a possible D gene (5 bases). This CDR3 has 16 amino acids. Between the trimmed V and J ends, which lost 1 base and 0 bases, there was a span of 8 bases. Looked up from germline, CDR1 is SGHRS and CDR2 is YFSETQ. The CDR3 bases are TGCGCCAGCAGCTTGCAGGGCTTCTCTGGGGCCAACGTCCTGACTTTC. Residues: CASSLQGFSGANVLTF.

This sequence joins TRBV30 and TRBJ1-2; 7 nucleotides agree with TRBD1. Germline V gene lookup returns CDR1 GTSNPN and CDR2 SVGIG (reference sequence). The CDR3 covers 12 residues. Trimming cost V 3 bases and J 4 bases; bases outside gene matches: 2. CDR3 nucleotide sequence: TGTGCCTGGAGGGGACAGCTCTATGGCTACACCTTC. This encodes CAWRGQLYGYTF.

This clone has just a few counts. The gene calls are TRBV6-7 and TRBJ2-7, with a possible D match to TRBD1 (8 bases). TRBV6-7 is flagged as an ORF with uncertain function. Trimming took off 7 bases at V and 7 bases at J, with 23 bases between the two ends. The CDR3 covers 15 residues. The CDR3 here is CASTVTGEGGGEQYF. In DNA, the CDR3 is TGTGCCAGCACCGTGACAGGGGAGGGAGGGGGTGAGCAGTACTTC.

The rearrangement links TRBV6-1 to TRBJ2-2; the D is unclear. V lost 4 bases and J lost 0, with 6 bases in between. This CDR3 spans 14 amino acids. In germline, CDR1 is MNHNS, CDR2 SASEGT. The CDR3 DNA is TGTGCCAGCAGTGCCCTGACGAACACCGGGGAGCTGTTTTTT. Translation gives CASSALTNTGELFF.